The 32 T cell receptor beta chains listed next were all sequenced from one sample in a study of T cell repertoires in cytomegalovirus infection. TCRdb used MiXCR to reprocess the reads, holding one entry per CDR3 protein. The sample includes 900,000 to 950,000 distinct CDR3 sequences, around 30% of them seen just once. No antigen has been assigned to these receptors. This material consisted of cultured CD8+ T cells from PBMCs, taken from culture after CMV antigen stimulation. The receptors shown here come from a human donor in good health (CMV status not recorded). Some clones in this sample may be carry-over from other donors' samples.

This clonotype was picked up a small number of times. CDR3 region: CSPGWGGSYNEQFF. The CDR3 region has the DNA TGCAGCCCCGGTTGGGGGGGATCCTACAATGAGCAGTTCTTC. The V gene is TRBV20-1, the J gene TRBJ2-1; TRBD2 matches at 7 bases. The germline gives CDR1 DFQATT, CDR2 SNEGSKA (reference sequence). This CDR3 is 14 amino acids long.

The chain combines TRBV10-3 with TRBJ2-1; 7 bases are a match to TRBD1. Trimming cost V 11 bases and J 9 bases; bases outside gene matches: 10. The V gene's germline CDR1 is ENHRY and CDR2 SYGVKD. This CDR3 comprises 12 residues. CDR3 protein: CAASPGGTEQFF. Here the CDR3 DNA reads TGTGCCGCCAGCCCAGGGGGTACTGAGCAGTTCTTC.

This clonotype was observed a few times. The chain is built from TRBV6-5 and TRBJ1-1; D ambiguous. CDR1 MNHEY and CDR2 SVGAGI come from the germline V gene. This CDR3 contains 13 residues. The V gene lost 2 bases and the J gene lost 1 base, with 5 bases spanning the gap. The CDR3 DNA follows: TGTGCCAGCAGTTACCGCCGGAACACTGAAGCTTTCTTT. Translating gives CASSYRRNTEAFF.

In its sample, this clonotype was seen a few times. The CDR3, as DNA: TGTGCCAGCAGCGCACCCGGGACAGGGTTAACCTACGAGCAGTACGTC. Amino acid sequence: CASSAPGTGLTYEQYV. V and J are TRBV6-5 and TRBJ2-7, with 9 bases fitting TRBD1. V lost 6 bases to trimming and J lost 2 bases; unmatched junction nucleotides: 11. CDR1 is MNHEY, CDR2 SVGAGI, per germline. This CDR3 contains 16 residues.

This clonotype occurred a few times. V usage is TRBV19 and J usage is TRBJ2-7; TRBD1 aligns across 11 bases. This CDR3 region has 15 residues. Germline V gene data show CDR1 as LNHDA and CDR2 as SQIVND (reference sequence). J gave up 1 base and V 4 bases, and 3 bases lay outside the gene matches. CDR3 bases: TGTGCCAGTAGTACCGGGACAGGGGGTTCCTACGAGCAGTACTTC. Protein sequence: CASSTGTGGSYEQYF.

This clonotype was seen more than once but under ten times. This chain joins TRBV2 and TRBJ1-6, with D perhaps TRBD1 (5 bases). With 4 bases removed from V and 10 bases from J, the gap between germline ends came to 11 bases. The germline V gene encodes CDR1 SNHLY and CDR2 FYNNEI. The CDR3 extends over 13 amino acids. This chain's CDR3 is CASSGAGRSPLHF. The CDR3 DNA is TGTGCCAGCAGTGGGGCAGGGCGGTCACCCCTCCACTTT.

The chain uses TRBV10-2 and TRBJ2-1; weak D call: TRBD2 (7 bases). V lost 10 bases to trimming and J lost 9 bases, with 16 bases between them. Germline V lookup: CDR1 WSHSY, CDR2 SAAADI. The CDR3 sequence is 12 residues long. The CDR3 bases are TGCGCCACCCACGGCGGGGGCGGTGAGCAGTTCTTC. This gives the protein CATHGGGGEQFF.

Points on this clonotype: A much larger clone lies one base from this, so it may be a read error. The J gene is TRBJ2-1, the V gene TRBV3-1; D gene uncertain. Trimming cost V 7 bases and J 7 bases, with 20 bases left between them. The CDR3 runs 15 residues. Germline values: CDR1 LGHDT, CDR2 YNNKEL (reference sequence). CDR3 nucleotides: TGTGCCAGCAACTATCCCTTACGGTACCGGAATGAGCAGTTCTTC. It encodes CASNYPLRYRNEQFF.

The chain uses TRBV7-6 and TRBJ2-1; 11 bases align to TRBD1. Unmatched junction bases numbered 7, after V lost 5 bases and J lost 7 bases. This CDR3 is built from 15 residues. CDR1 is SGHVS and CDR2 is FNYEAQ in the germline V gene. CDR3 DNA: TGTGCCAGCAGCCCCCGGGACAGGGGGTCGAATGAGCAGTTCTTC. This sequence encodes CASSPRDRGSNEQFF.

CDR3 protein: CATWEGGTGELFF. CDR3 in DNA: TGTGCCACCTGGGAGGGAGGCACCGGGGAGCTGTTTTTT. This chain joins TRBV6-1 and TRBJ2-2, with 7 bases that match TRBD2. V was clipped by 10 bases and J by 4 bases; unmatched bases: 6. This CDR3 spans 13 amino acids. CDR1 and CDR2 from the germline V gene are MNHNS and SASEGT.

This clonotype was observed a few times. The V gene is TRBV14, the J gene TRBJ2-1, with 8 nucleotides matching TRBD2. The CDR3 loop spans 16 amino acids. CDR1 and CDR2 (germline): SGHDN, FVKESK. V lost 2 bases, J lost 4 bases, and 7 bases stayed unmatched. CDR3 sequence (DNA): TGTGCCAGCAGCCAACCGAGACTAGCGCGTTACAATGAGCAGTTCTTC. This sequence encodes CASSQPRLARYNEQFF.

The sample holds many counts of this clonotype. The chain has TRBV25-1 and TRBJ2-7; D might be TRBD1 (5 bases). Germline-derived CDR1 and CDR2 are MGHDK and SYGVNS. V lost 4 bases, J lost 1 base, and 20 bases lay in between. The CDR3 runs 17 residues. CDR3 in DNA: TGTGCCAGCAGTGGCAGGGCCGACAGCCGAAAATCCTACGAGCAGTACTTC. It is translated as CASSGRADSRKSYEQYF.

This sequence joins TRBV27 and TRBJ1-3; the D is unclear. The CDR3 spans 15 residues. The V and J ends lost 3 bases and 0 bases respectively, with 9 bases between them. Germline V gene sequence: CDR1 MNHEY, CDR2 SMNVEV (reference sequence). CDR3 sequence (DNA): TGTGCCAGCAGTTTCCTAAAGTACTCTGGAAACACCATATATTTT. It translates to CASSFLKYSGNTIYF.

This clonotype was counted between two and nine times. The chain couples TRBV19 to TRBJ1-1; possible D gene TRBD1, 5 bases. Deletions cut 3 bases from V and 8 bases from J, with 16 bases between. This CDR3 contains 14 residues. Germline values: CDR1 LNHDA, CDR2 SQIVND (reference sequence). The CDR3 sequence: CASSIISGRTEAFF. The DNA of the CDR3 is TGTGCCAGTAGTATTATTTCGGGACGCACAGAAGCTTTCTTT.

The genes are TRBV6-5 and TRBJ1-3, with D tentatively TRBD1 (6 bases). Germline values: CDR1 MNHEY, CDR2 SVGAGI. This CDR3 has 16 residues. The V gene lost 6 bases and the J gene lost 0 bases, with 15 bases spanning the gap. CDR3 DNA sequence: TGTGCCAGCAGGACGTCGGACAGCATCTCTGGAAACACCATATATTTT. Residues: CASRTSDSISGNTIYF.

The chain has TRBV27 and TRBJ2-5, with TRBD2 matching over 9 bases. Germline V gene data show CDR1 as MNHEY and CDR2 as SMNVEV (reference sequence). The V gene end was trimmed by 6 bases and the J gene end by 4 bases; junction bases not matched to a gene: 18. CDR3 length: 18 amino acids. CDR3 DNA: TGTGCCAGCAGCCCTCCGGGCCTTACGCGGGGGGGCAGAGAGACCCAGTACTTC. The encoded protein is CASSPPGLTRGGRETQYF.

CDR3 DNA: TGTGCCAGCAGTTTATCGAGGGCAGGCCGGTACACCTTC. Protein product: CASSLSRAGRYTF. This chain connects TRBV27 to TRBJ1-2; D uncertain. The CDR3 has 13 amino acids. Germline loops: CDR1 MNHEY, CDR2 SMNVEV (reference sequence). Trimming took off 0 bases at V and 11 bases at J, with 13 bases between the two ends.

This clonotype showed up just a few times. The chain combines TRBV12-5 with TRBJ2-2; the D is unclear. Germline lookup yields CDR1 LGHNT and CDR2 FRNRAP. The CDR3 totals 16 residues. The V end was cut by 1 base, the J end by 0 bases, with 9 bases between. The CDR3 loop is CASGLGFDTNTGELFF. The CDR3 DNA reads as TGTGCTAGTGGTTTGGGATTCGATACGAACACCGGGGAGCTGTTTTTT.

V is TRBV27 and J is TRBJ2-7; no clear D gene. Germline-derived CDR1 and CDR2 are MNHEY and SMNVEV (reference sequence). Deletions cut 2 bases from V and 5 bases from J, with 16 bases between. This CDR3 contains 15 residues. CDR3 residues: CASSLRSSPQDEQYF. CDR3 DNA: TGTGCCAGCAGTTTACGCTCATCCCCACAAGACGAGCAGTACTTC.

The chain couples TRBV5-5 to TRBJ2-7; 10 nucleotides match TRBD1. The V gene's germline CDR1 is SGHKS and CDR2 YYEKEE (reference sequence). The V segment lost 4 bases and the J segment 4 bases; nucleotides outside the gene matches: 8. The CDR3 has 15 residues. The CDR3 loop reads CASSPGQGNSYEQYF. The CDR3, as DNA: TGTGCCAGCAGCCCGGGACAGGGGAACTCTTACGAGCAGTACTTC.

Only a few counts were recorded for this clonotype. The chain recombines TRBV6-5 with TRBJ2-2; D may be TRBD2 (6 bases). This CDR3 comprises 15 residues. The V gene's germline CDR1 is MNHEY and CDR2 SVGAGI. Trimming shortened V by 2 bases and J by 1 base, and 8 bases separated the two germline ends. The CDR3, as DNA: TGTGCCAGCAGTTACATGGGAGGGAACACCGGGGAGCTGTTTTTT. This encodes CASSYMGGNTGELFF.

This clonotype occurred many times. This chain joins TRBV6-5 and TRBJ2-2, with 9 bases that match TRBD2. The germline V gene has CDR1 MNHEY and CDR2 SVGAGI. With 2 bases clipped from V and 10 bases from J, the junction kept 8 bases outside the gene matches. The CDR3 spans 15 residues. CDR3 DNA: TGTGCCAGCAGTTACGGATCTAGCGGGGTGTTGGAGCTGTTTTTT. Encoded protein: CASSYGSSGVLELFF.

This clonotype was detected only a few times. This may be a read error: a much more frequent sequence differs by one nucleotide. The chain's CDR3 is CASNQNTEAFF. CDR3 DNA sequence: TGTGCCAGCAACCAGAACACTGAAGCTTTCTTT. The V gene is TRBV5-6, the J gene TRBJ1-1; D uncertain. Trimming took 6 bases from V and 1 from J, leaving 4 bases between them. Germline V gene data show CDR1 as SGHDT and CDR2 as YYEEEE. This CDR3 has 11 residues.

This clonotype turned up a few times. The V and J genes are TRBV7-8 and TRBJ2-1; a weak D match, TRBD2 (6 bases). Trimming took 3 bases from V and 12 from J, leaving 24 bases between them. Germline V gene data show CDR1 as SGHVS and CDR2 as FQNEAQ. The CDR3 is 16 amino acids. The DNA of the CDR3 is TGTGCCAGCAGCTTTGCGGCACCGGGACTGGAGGTTCGGCAGTTCTTC. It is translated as CASSFAAPGLEVRQFF.

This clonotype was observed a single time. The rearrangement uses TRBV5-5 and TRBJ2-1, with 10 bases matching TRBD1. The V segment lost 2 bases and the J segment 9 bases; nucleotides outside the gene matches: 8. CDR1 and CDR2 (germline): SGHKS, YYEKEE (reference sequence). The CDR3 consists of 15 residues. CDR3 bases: TGTGCCAGCAGCTTTTTGGACAGGGGGAGGAGTGAGCAGTTCTTC. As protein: CASSFLDRGRSEQFF.

CDR3 nucleotide sequence: TGTGCCATCAGTGGTCCGCGACTAGCGGGGGGCCAAGAGACCCAGTACTTC. The encoded protein is CAISGPRLAGGQETQYF. This rearrangement joins TRBV10-3 to TRBJ2-5; 13 bases fit TRBD2. This CDR3 is built from 17 residues. Germline V lookup: CDR1 ENHRY, CDR2 SYGVKD. V dropped 4 bases and J dropped 1; count of bases not matched to a gene: 6.

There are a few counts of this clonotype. The CDR3 nucleotides are TGTGCCAGCAGCCCTTGGGGGGACAGGGAAAAAAATTCACCCCTCCACTTT. It codes for CASSPWGDREKNSPLHF. V is TRBV2 and J is TRBJ1-6, with 9 bases aligning to TRBD1. Germline CDR1 and CDR2: SNHLY and FYNNEI. The J segment lost 7 bases and the V segment lost 6 bases, leaving 13 bases of the junction unmatched. The CDR3 covers 17 residues.

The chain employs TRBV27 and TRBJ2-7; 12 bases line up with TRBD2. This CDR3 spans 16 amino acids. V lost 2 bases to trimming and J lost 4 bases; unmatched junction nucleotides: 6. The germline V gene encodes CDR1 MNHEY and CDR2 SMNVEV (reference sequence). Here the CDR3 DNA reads TGTGCCAGCAGTTTAGAGGGGACTAGCGGGTCTTACGAGCAGTACTTC. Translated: CASSLEGTSGSYEQYF.

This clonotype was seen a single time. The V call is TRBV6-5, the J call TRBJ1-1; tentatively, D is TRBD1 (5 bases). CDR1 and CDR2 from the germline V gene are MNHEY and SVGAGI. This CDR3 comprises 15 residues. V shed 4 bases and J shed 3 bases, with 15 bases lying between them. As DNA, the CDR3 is TGTGCCAGCAGTTTCTTCCGGGACGGGGACACTGAAGCTTTCTTT. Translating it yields CASSFFRDGDTEAFF.

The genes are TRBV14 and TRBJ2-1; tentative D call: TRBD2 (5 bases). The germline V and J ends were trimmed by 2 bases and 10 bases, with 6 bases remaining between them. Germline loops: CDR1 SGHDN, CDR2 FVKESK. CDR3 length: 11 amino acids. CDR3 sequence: CASSQRREQFF. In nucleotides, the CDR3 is TGTGCCAGCAGCCAAAGGAGGGAGCAGTTCTTC.

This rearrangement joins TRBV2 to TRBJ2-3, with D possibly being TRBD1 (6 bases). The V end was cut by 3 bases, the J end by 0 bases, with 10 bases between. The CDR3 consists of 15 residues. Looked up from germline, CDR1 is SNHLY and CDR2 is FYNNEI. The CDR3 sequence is CASSEDSASTDTQYF. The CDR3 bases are TGTGCCAGCAGTGAGGACAGCGCTAGCACAGATACGCAGTATTTT.

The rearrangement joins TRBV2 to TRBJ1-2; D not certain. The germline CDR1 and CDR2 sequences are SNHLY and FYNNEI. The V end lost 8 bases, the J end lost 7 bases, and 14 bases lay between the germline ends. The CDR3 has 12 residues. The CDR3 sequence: CASLGTVVGYTF. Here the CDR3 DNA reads TGTGCCAGCCTCGGAACAGTCGTTGGCTACACCTTC. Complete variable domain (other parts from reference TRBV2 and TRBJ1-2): EPEVTQTPSHQVTQMGQEVILRCVPISNHLYFYWYRQILGQKVEFLVSFYNNEISEKSEIFDDQFSVERPDGSNFTLKIRSTKLEDSAMYFCASLGTVVGYTFGSGTRLTVV.